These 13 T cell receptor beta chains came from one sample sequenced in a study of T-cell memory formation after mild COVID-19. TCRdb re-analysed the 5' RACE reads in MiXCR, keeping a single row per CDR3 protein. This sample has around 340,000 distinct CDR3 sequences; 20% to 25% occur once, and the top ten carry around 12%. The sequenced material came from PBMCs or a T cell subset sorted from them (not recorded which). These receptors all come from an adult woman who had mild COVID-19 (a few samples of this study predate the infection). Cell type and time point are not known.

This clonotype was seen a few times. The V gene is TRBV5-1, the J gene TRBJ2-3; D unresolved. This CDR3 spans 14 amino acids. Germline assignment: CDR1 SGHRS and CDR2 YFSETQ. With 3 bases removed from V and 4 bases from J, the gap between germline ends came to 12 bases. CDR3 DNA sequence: TGCGCCAGCAGCTCCCCCCAAGGCGCAGATACGCAGTATTTT. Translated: CASSSPQGADTQYF.

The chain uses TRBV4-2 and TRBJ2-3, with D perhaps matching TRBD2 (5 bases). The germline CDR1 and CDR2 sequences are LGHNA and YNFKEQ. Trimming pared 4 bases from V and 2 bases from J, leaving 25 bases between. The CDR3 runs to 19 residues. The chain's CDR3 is CASSPSEYVRDYLTDTQYF. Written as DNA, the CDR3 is TGTGCCAGCAGCCCAAGTGAATATGTTCGAGACTACCTCACAGATACGCAGTATTTT.

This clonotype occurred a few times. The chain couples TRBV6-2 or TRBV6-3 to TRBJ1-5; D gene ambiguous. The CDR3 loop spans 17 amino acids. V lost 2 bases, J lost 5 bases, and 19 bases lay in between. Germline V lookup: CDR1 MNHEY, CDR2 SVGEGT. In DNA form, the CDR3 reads TGTGCCAGCAGTTACGATGACATACGGCTCGCCGATCAGCCCCAGCATTTT. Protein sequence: CASSYDDIRLADQPQHF.

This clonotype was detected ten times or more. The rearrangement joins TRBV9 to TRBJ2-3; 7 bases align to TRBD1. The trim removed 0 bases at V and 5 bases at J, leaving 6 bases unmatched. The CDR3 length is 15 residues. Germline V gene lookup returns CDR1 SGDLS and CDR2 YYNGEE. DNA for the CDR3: TGTGCCAGCAGCGTAGGGACAGGCGTTCAAGATACGCAGTATTTT. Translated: CASSVGTGVQDTQYF.

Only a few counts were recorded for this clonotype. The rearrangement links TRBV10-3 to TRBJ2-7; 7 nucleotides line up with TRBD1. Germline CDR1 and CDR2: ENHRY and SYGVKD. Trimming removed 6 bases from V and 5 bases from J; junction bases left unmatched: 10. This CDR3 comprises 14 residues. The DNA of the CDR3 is TGTGCCATCAGGACAGGGTCGCATTGGGACGAGCAGTACTTC. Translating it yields CAIRTGSHWDEQYF.

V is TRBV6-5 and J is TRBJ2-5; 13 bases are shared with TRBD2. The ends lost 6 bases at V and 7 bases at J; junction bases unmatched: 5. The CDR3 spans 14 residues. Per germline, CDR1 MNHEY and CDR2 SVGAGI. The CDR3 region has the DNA TGTGCCAGCAGCCTGGGACTAGCGGGAAGGACCCAGTACTTC. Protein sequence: CASSLGLAGRTQYF.

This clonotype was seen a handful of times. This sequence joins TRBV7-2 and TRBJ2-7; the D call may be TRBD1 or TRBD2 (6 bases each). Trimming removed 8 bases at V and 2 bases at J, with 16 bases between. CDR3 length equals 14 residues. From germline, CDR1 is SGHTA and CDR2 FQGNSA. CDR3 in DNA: TGTGCCAGCGGGGGCGGGGCTAAGCCCTACGAGCAGTACTTC. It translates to CASGGGAKPYEQYF.

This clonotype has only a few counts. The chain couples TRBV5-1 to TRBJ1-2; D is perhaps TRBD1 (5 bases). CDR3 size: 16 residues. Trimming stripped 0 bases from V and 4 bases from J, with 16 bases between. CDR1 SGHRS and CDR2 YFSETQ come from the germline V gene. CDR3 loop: CASSLENPGSVYGYTF. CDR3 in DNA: TGCGCCAGCAGCTTGGAGAACCCAGGGTCCGTCTATGGCTACACCTTC.

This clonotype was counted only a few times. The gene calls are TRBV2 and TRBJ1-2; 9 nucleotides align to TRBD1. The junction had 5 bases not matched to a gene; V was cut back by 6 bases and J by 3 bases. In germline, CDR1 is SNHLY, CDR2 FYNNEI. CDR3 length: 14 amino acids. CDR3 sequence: CASSGQGSHYGYTF. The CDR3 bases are TGTGCCAGCAGCGGACAGGGGAGTCACTATGGCTACACCTTC.

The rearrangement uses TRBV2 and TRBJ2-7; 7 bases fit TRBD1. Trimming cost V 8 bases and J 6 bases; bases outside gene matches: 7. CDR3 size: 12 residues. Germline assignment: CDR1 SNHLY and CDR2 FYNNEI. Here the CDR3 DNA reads TGTGCCAGCGCCAGACAGGGAAGCGAGCAGTACTTC. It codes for CASARQGSEQYF.

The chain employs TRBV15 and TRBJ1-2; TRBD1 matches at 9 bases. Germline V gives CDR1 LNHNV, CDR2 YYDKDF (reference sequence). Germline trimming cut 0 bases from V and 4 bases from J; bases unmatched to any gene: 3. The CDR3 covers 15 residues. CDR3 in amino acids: CATSREQGASYGYTF. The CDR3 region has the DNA TGTGCCACCAGCAGAGAACAGGGGGCGTCCTATGGCTACACCTTC.

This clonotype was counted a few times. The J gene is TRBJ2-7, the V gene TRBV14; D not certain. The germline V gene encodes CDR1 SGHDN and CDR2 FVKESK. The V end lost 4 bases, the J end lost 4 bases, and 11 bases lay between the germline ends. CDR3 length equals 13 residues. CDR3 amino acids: CASSRYAFYEQYF. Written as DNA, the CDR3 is TGTGCCAGCAGCCGGTATGCATTTTACGAGCAGTACTTC.

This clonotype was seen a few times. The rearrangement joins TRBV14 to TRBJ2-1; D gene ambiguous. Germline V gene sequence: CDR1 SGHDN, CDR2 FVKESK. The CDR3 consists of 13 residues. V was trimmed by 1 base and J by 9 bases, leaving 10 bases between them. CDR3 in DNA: TGTGCCAGCAGCCAAGGCCTGGGCTTTGAGCAGTTCTTC. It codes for CASSQGLGFEQFF.